The 18 T cell receptor beta chains given below trace back to one sample, sequenced in a study of OX40 agonist ivuxolimab in advanced cancers. Generated by immunoSEQ multiplex PCR, the TCRdb table keeps only in-frame clones and is missing some. Of more than 60,000 clones in the sample, roughly 81% were seen once. The material was CD4+ or CD8+ T cells sorted from blood, obtained in a trial of the OX40 agonist ivuxolimab. Receptors were obtained from an adult with an advanced solid tumor such as melanoma, head and neck, liver or kidney cancer.

The chain carries TRBV4-1 and TRBJ2-1, with TRBD2 matching over 7 bases. Germline CDR1 is MGHRA and CDR2 is YSYEKL. The CDR3 consists of 16 residues. V lost 1 base and J lost 4; bases outside the gene matches: 7. Here the CDR3 reads CASSQVGPSGYNEQFF. The CDR3 DNA reads TGCGCCAGCAGCCAAGTTGGGCCTAGCGGATACAATGAGCAGTTCTTC.

The J gene is TRBJ1-6, the V gene TRBV4-2; D call uncertain. Germline lookup yields CDR1 LGHNA and CDR2 YNFKEQ. V was cut by 1 base and J by 5 bases, with 9 bases left in between. The CDR3 is 15 residues long. The CDR3 loop is CASSQVPADNSPLHF. The CDR3 nucleotides read TGTGCCAGCAGCCAAGTGCCAGCCGATAATTCACCCCTCCACTTT.

This chain connects TRBV6-4 to TRBJ2-5; no definite D call. The CDR3 totals 14 residues. CDR1 and CDR2 (germline): MRHNA, SNTAGT. V was cut by 0 bases and J by 7 bases, with 12 bases left in between. The CDR3 DNA reads TGTGCCAGCAGTGACTCTGAGCGTTCAGGGACCCAGTACTTC. It translates to CASSDSERSGTQYF.

The chain links TRBV18 to TRBJ2-3, with D possibly TRBD2 on 6 matching bases. Germline lookup yields CDR1 KGHSH and CDR2 LQKENI. V shed 1 base and J shed 5 bases, with 10 bases lying between them. The CDR3 consists of 14 residues. CDR3 in DNA: TGTGCCAGCTCACCACAGGGGAGGCAAGATACGCAGTATTTT. Its translation is CASSPQGRQDTQYF.

The CDR3 region is CASSLESLGDTQYF. The DNA of the CDR3 is TGCGCCAGCAGCTTGGAGTCCCTGGGGGATACGCAGTATTTT. The chain joins TRBV5-1 to TRBJ2-3; D uncertain. This CDR3 has 14 residues. Trimming stripped 0 bases from V and 6 bases from J, with 11 bases between. Germline V CDR1 and CDR2: SGHRS, YFSETQ.

The V call is TRBV5-4, the J call TRBJ1-1; the D gene is possibly TRBD1 (5 bases). The V and J ends lost 1 base and 0 bases respectively, with 13 bases between them. The CDR3 spans 16 residues. Per germline, CDR1 SGHNT and CDR2 YYREEE (reference sequence). In DNA form, the CDR3 reads TGTGCCAGCAGCTTGAAAATAGGGGTGATGAACACTGAAGCTTTCTTT. It translates to CASSLKIGVMNTEAFF.

V gene TRBV9 combines with J gene TRBJ2-3; 9 positions match TRBD2. CDR1 SGDLS and CDR2 YYNGEE come from the germline V gene. J lost 2 bases, V lost 2 bases, and 6 bases had no gene match. CDR3 size: 16 residues. The CDR3 bases are TGTGCCAGCAGCGTTAGTGAGCGGGGGGCCACAGATACGCAGTATTTT. It codes for CASSVSERGATDTQYF. Variable domain in full (rest from reference TRBV9 and TRBJ2-3): DSGVTQTPKHLITATGQRVTLRCSPRSGDLSVYWYQQSLDQGLQFLIQYYNGEERAKGNILERFSAQQFPDLHSELNLSSLELGDSALYFCASSVSERGATDTQYFGPGTRLTVL.

The chain employs TRBV9 and TRBJ1-6; 9 bases agree with TRBD1. The CDR3 is 17 residues long. From germline, CDR1 is SGDLS and CDR2 YYNGEE. V was clipped by 3 bases and J by 7 bases; unmatched bases: 11. The CDR3 reads CASSDSGTGIENSPLHF. The CDR3 DNA is TGTGCCAGCAGCGACTCCGGGACAGGGATTGAGAATTCACCCCTCCACTTT.

Concerning this clone: This sample also contains other DNA sequences that code for the same CDR3. The gene calls are TRBV7-3 and TRBJ2-1; no clear D. Trimming removed 5 bases at V and 0 bases at J, with 11 bases between. The CDR3 contains 15 residues. Per germline, CDR1 SGHTA and CDR2 FQGTGA. This chain's CDR3 is CASSPGATSYNEQFF. Here the CDR3 DNA reads TGTGCCAGCAGCCCCGGAGCCACCTCCTACAATGAGCAGTTCTTC.

The chain uses TRBV11-2 and TRBJ2-1, with 8 bases fitting TRBD2. CDR1 SGHAT and CDR2 FQNNGV come from the germline V gene. The CDR3 spans 15 residues. Trimming cost V 1 base and J 3 bases; bases outside gene matches: 2. The CDR3 loop reads CASSLGAGGYNEQFF. The CDR3 DNA is TGTGCCAGCAGCTTAGGGGCGGGGGGCTACAATGAGCAGTTCTTC.

V gene TRBV19 combines with J gene TRBJ1-1, with a tentative D call TRBD1 (5 bases). From germline, CDR1 is LNHDA and CDR2 SQIVND (reference sequence). The CDR3 is 12 amino acids. Trimming left V 6 bases short and J 10 bases short, with 15 bases between. The CDR3 DNA follows: TGTGCCAGTAGGATGGGGCCCGAGGGAGCTTTCTTT. It specifies CASRMGPEGAFF.

V and J are TRBV21-1 and TRBJ2-1; TRBD2 is taken as the D call from the table, unchecked against the DNA. TRBV21-1 is a pseudogene locus. This CDR3 region has 16 residues. The CDR3 here is CASSKATGTSLNEQFF. CDR3 sequence (DNA): TGTGCCAGCAGCAAAGCAACCGGGACTAGCCTAAATGAGCAGTTCTTC.

CDR3 DNA: TGTGCCAGCAGCTGGGGACGGATGAACACTGAAGCTTTCTTT. Its protein product is CASSWGRMNTEAFF. The chain employs TRBV6-5 and TRBJ1-1; weak D call: TRBD1 (5 bases). Germline V lookup: CDR1 MNHEY, CDR2 SVGAGI. Between the trimmed V and J ends, which lost 6 bases and 0 bases, there was a span of 11 bases. The CDR3 extends over 14 amino acids.

The V gene is TRBV5-1, the J gene TRBJ2-5; D may be TRBD1 (6 bases). Germline V lookup: CDR1 SGHRS, CDR2 YFSETQ. The CDR3 contains 19 residues. Trimming pared 4 bases from V and 1 base from J, leaving 26 bases between. CDR3 region: CASSRVPGTYRGPQETQYF. As DNA, the CDR3 is TGCGCCAGCAGCCGAGTGCCGGGGACATATCGGGGCCCCCAAGAGACCCAGTACTTC.

The chain is built from TRBV14 and TRBJ1-2; no definite D call. The CDR3 spans 11 residues. V gave up 4 bases and J gave up 8 bases, with 8 bases separating them. The V gene's germline CDR1 is SGHDN and CDR2 FVKESK. CDR3 protein: CASSRLNGYTF. The CDR3 DNA follows: TGTGCCAGCAGCCGGCTAAACGGCTACACCTTC.

The genes are TRBV10-3 and TRBJ1-1; D is unclear. Germline-derived CDR1 and CDR2 are ENHRY and SYGVKD. This CDR3 comprises 15 residues. Trimming shortened V by 4 bases and J by 3 bases, and 15 bases separated the two germline ends. CDR3 region: CAISASSGVDTEAFF. The DNA for the CDR3 is TGTGCCATCAGTGCCAGTTCCGGAGTGGACACTGAAGCTTTCTTT.

The gene calls are TRBV11-3 and TRBJ1-4; tentative D call: TRBD1 (5 bases). Germline-derived CDR1 and CDR2 are SGHNT and YENEEA. This CDR3 has 16 amino acids. With 3 bases removed from V and 6 bases from J, the gap between germline ends came to 17 bases. CDR3 bases: TGTGCCAGCAGCTTCTCCGGTCCGGGGCGGGATGAAAAACTGTTTTTT. It translates to CASSFSGPGRDEKLFF.

The chain carries TRBV19 and TRBJ2-1; TRBD2 agrees at 10 bases. CDR1 is LNHDA and CDR2 is SQIVND in the germline V gene (reference sequence). Trimming at V came to 7 bases and at J to 2 bases, leaving 5 bases not matched to a gene. The CDR3 has 15 amino acids. The CDR3 sequence is CASKAAGGAYNEQFF. The CDR3 nucleotides are TGTGCCAGTAAAGCAGCGGGAGGGGCCTACAATGAGCAGTTCTTC.